The clone carrying this T cell receptor beta chain appeared many times. What it recognizes is unknown. Via MiXCR, TCRdb re-called the 5' RACE reads, giving one row per CDR3 protein. The sample includes around 490,000 distinct CDR3 sequences, 5.3% of them seen just once. The data belong to a study of CD8 T cells in ankylosing spondylitis. Study-level results: A motif in TCR beta, a set of fewer than ten highly homologous variants, appeared characteristic of ankylosing spondylitis blood.

Germline values: CDR1 SQVTM, CDR2 ANQGSEA. The CDR3 consists of 14 residues. Between the trimmed V and J ends, which lost 4 bases and 5 bases, there was a span of 17 bases. The chain combines TRBV29-1 with TRBJ1-2; no clear D gene. The sample taken for sequencing was blood, either unsorted or a sorted T cell fraction (not recorded which). This sequence originates from a male donor with ankylosing spondylitis. CDR3 DNA sequence: TGCAGCGTTGGGGAGGGCCCTGGCGGGTATGGCTACACCTTC. Translation gives CSVGEGPGGYGYTF.